Below, 24 T cell receptor beta chains from the same sample are listed, as sequenced in a study of T cell responses to AZD1222 COVID-19 vaccine. Here immunoSEQ multiplex PCR was the method, and the copy in TCRdb shows in-frame clones only, minus some. This sample has about 190,000 clones; around 94% occur once, and the top ten carry roughly 4%. This specimen was peripheral blood, taken 28 days after the second dose of the MenACWY control vaccine. Every receptor here comes from an adult who received the MenACWY meningococcal vaccine as a control.

This chain joins TRBV7-3 and TRBJ2-2, with 11 bases lining up with TRBD2. From germline, CDR1 is SGHTA and CDR2 FQGTGA. V lost 5 bases, J lost 4 bases, and 12 bases stayed unmatched. There are 18 residues in the CDR3. The CDR3, as DNA: TGTGCCAGCAGCCCCCTTGGGGCTAGCGGGAGGCGCACCGGGGAGCTGTTTTTT. This codes for CASSPLGASGRRTGELFF.

The rearrangement uses TRBV19 and TRBJ1-1; D is possibly TRBD1 (5 bases). The germline gives CDR1 LNHDA, CDR2 SQIVND (reference sequence). The CDR3 runs 15 residues. The ends were cut back, 8 bases at V and 3 bases at J, with 19 bases in the middle. The CDR3 coding sequence is TGTGCCAGTCGCTTGGGGGTTTACTGGGACACTGAAGCTTTCTTT. Amino acids: CASRLGVYWDTEAFF.

This chain connects TRBV28 to TRBJ2-1, with D perhaps given as TRBD1 or TRBD2 (7 bases each). Germline-derived CDR1 and CDR2 are MDHEN and SYDVKM. V was cut by 7 bases and J by 2 bases, with 18 bases left in between. There are 16 residues in the CDR3. The CDR3 DNA reads as TGTGCCAGCACTCCGACAGGGCGGGGGACCTACAATGAGCAGTTCTTC. Its translation is CASTPTGRGTYNEQFF.

V is TRBV5-1 and J is TRBJ2-1, with D possibly being TRBD2 (5 bases). Germline V gene data show CDR1 as SGHRS and CDR2 as YFSETQ. This CDR3 is 15 amino acids long. The V gene lost 0 bases and the J gene lost 3 bases, with 10 bases spanning the gap. CDR3 protein: CASSLDRADYNEQFF. CDR3 bases: TGCGCCAGCAGCTTGGATCGAGCGGACTACAATGAGCAGTTCTTC.

The chain employs TRBV5-1 and TRBJ1-4; the match to TRBD1 covers 7 bases. From germline, CDR1 is SGHRS and CDR2 YFSETQ. This CDR3 contains 17 residues. V shed 4 bases, J shed 3 bases, and the junction held 12 bases outside the gene matches. The CDR3 loop reads CASSPGQNRMANEKLFF. CDR3 DNA sequence: TGCGCCAGCAGCCCGGGACAGAATAGAATGGCTAATGAAAAACTGTTTTTT.

The chain carries TRBV13 and TRBJ2-7, with 7 bases matching TRBD2. Germline V gene lookup returns CDR1 PRHDT and CDR2 FYEKMQ (reference sequence). The CDR3 is 13 amino acids. Losses at the gene ends were 8 bases for V and 3 bases for J; bases not matched to a gene: 7. The CDR3 sequence is CASEEAGLYEQYF. CDR3 bases: TGTGCCAGCGAAGAAGCGGGACTCTACGAGCAGTACTTC.

This sequence joins TRBV5-4 and TRBJ2-7; D might be TRBD2 (5 bases). The CDR3 sequence is 13 residues long. V was cut by 4 bases and J by 5 bases, with 13 bases left in between. Germline V lookup: CDR1 SGHNT, CDR2 YYREEE (reference sequence). CDR3 in amino acids: CASSLGLQNEQYF. The CDR3 region has the DNA TGTGCCAGCAGCCTCGGACTGCAAAACGAGCAGTACTTC.

A note on this clone: One end of the junction varies from germline; a read error may be responsible. The chain joins TRBV7-7 to TRBJ2-1; 7 nucleotides agree with TRBD2. This CDR3 comprises 15 residues. Per the germline V gene, CDR1 is SSHAT and CDR2 is FNYEAQ (reference sequence). The CDR3 reads CASSLGSGDYEEQFF. The CDR3 DNA follows: TGTGCTAGCAGCTTGGGATCCGGGGACTATGAAGAGCAGTTCTTC.

This rearrangement joins TRBV6-5 to TRBJ2-3; TRBD1 is a possible D gene (6 bases). Germline lookup yields CDR1 MNHEY and CDR2 SVGAGI. CDR3 length equals 14 residues. The ends were cut back, 5 bases at V and 0 bases at J, with 9 bases in the middle. The DNA of the CDR3 is TGTGCCAGCAGTCAGGGGCCCAGCACAGATACGCAGTATTTT. It codes for CASSQGPSTDTQYF.

The chain recombines TRBV7-9 with TRBJ2-7, with 9 bases aligning to TRBD2. Per the germline V gene, CDR1 is SEHNR and CDR2 is FQNEAQ (reference sequence). The J segment lost 12 bases and the V segment lost 1 base, leaving 4 bases of the junction unmatched. The length of the CDR3 is 12 residues. The CDR3 region has the DNA TGTGCCAGCAGCTTAGGGAGGACTAGCGCGTACTTC. This translates into CASSLGRTSAYF.

The rearrangement links TRBV9 to TRBJ2-7, with D perhaps matching TRBD2 (6 bases). The CDR3 is 16 residues long. Trimming removed 3 bases from V and 6 bases from J, with 22 bases in between. From germline, CDR1 is SGDLS and CDR2 YYNGEE. CDR3 sequence reads: CASSDAVRGGPTEQYF. The CDR3 bases are TGTGCCAGCAGCGACGCCGTGCGGGGCGGTCCTACCGAGCAGTACTTC.

The J gene is TRBJ1-1, the V gene TRBV9; 8 nucleotides line up with TRBD1. The germline CDR1 and CDR2 sequences are SGDLS and YYNGEE. This CDR3 has 14 residues. The V gene end was trimmed by 0 bases and the J gene end by 4 bases; junction bases not matched to a gene: 2. The CDR3 DNA sequence: TGTGCCAGCAGCGTAGGGGACAGGCCCACTGAAGCTTTCTTT. This gives the protein CASSVGDRPTEAFF.

For the CDR3, the DNA is TGTGCCAGCAGTGGGGGACCAACAAGGAGTAGCAATCAGCCCCAGCATTTT. This gives the protein CASSGGPTRSSNQPQHF. The chain carries TRBV6-2 or TRBV6-3 and TRBJ1-5, with D possibly being TRBD1 (5 bases). This CDR3 contains 17 residues. V dropped 5 bases and J dropped 0 bases, with 17 bases sitting between them. Germline CDR1 is MNHEY and CDR2 is SVGEGT.

This chain uses TRBV29-1 with TRBJ1-2; 9 bases map to TRBD1. After removal of 7 bases from V and 3 bases from J, the junction contained 9 bases not matched to a gene. The CDR3 covers 14 residues. Germline V gene data show CDR1 as SQVTM and CDR2 as ANQGSEA. This chain's CDR3 is CSALAGTGYYGYTF. The CDR3 nucleotides are TGCAGCGCCCTGGCCGGGACAGGGTACTATGGCTACACCTTC. Full variable domain (outside the CDR3, taken from reference TRBV29-1 and TRBJ1-2): SAVISQKPSRDICQRGTSLTIQCQVDSQVTMMFWYRQQPGQSLTLIATANQGSEATYESGFVIDKFPISRPNLTFSTLTVSNMSPEDSSIYLCSALAGTGYYGYTFGSGTRLTVV.

The chain links TRBV11-3 to TRBJ2-1; 14 bases match TRBD2. This CDR3 is built from 19 residues. V trimming: 1 base; J trimming: 5 bases; junction bases outside the gene matches: 10. CDR1 is SGHNT and CDR2 is YENEEA in the germline V gene. DNA of the CDR3: TGTGCCAGCAGCTTAGTTGGGACTAGCGGGAGTCTAAGGAACAATGAGCAGTTCTTC. This gives the protein CASSLVGTSGSLRNNEQFF.

The chain uses TRBV6-5 and TRBJ1-6, with D maybe TRBD1 (6 bases). Germline lookup yields CDR1 MNHEY and CDR2 SVGAGI. V lost 4 bases, J lost 1 base, and 8 bases lay in between. The CDR3 totals 15 residues. CDR3: CASSSTGSYNSPLHF. The CDR3 DNA follows: TGTGCCAGCAGTTCCACAGGGTCCTATAATTCACCCCTCCACTTT.

The CDR3 is CASSQEAGGEVDGYTF. Here the CDR3 DNA reads TGTGCCAGCAGCCAAGAGGCGGGGGGCGAGGTGGACGGCTACACCTTC. J is TRBJ1-2 and V is TRBV14; the D gene is possibly TRBD1 (6 bases). Germline CDR1 and CDR2: SGHDN and FVKESK. This CDR3 region has 16 residues. V dropped 0 bases and J dropped 8 bases, with 19 bases sitting between them.

The V gene is TRBV9, the J gene TRBJ2-1, with D perhaps TRBD1 or TRBD2 (5 bases each). Germline-derived CDR1 and CDR2 are SGDLS and YYNGEE. V dropped 3 bases and J dropped 9 bases, with 10 bases sitting between them. The CDR3 runs 12 residues. CDR3 sequence: CASSARGLEQFF. CDR3 coding DNA: TGTGCCAGCAGCGCCCGGGGCCTTGAGCAGTTCTTC.

This clone was seen only a few times. The chain employs TRBV11-3 and TRBJ1-4; D is perhaps TRBD1 (5 bases). The germline V gene has CDR1 SGHNT and CDR2 YENEEA. The CDR3 spans 16 residues. Trimming stripped 2 bases from V and 0 bases from J, with 10 bases between. The CDR3, as DNA: TGTGCCAGCAGCTTATCGACAGCCGCAACTAATGAAAAACTGTTTTTT. It codes for CASSLSTAATNEKLFF. Filled out from reference TRBV11-3 and TRBJ1-4, the complete variable domain reads EAGVVQSPRYKIIEKKQPVAFWCNPISGHNTLYWYLQNLGQGPELLIRYENEEAVDDSQLPKDRFSAERLKGVDSTLKIQPAELGDSAVYLCASSLSTAATNEKLFFGSGTQLSVL.

The chain combines TRBV7-2 with TRBJ1-5; D remains ambiguous. The CDR3 totals 14 residues. V shed 2 bases and J shed 5 bases, with 10 bases lying between them. CDR1 is SGHTA, CDR2 FQGNSA, per germline. The CDR3 DNA follows: TGTGCCAGCAGCTTAAGACGGGGAGATCAGCCCCAGCATTTT. It codes for CASSLRRGDQPQHF.

V gene TRBV5-1 combines with J gene TRBJ2-3, with TRBD2 matching over 14 bases. In germline, CDR1 is SGHRS, CDR2 YFSETQ. The CDR3 has 16 residues. The V and J ends lost 4 bases and 4 bases, in that order; junction bases with no gene match: 5. The CDR3 spells CASSLGLAGDADTQYF. As DNA, the CDR3 is TGCGCCAGCAGCCTGGGACTAGCGGGAGACGCAGATACGCAGTATTTT.

V gene TRBV19 combines with J gene TRBJ1-2; 7 nucleotides line up with TRBD1. The V segment lost 10 bases and the J segment 5 bases; nucleotides outside the gene matches: 10. Germline assignment: CDR1 LNHDA and CDR2 SQIVND (reference sequence). The CDR3 is 13 residues long. CDR3 bases: TGTGCCATAAGCGAGGGACAGTTTTATGGCTACACCTTC. Translating it yields CAISEGQFYGYTF.

In its sample, this clone was seen a few times. The chain recombines TRBV6-7 with TRBJ1-1; D is perhaps TRBD1 (5 bases). TRBV6-7 is labeled an ORF, and its function is uncertain. V shed 7 bases and J shed 4 bases, with 13 bases lying between them. This CDR3 has 13 amino acids. DNA of the CDR3: TGTGCCAGCATACAGGCAGATCCCACTGAAGCTTTCTTT. This encodes CASIQADPTEAFF.

The chain is built from TRBV19 and TRBJ1-1, with a possible D match to TRBD1 (6 bases). Trimming removed 0 bases at V and 5 bases at J, with 13 bases between. The CDR3 extends over 15 amino acids. CDR1 is LNHDA and CDR2 is SQIVND in the germline V gene (reference sequence). CDR3 nucleotides: TGTGCCAGTAGTATAGATCTACAGGGAGGTACTGAAGCTTTCTTT. Translated: CASSIDLQGGTEAFF.